One and the same sample provided the 10 T cell receptor beta chains below, sequenced in a study of T cell changes during pregnancy in multiple sclerosis. Sequencing was performed with immunoSEQ multiplex PCR; in TCRdb, only in-frame clones are kept and a portion is missing. The sample yields about 34,000 clones, approximately 90% seen once. The sequencing used CD8+ T cells from peripheral blood mononuclear cells, collected in the third trimester of pregnancy. Source of these receptors: a female donor with multiple sclerosis, enrolled in a pregnancy study.

The chain uses TRBV13 and TRBJ1-5, with a possible D match to TRBD1 (6 bases). The CDR3 consists of 13 residues. Looked up from germline, CDR1 is PRHDT and CDR2 is FYEKMQ (reference sequence). V lost 5 bases to trimming and J lost 4 bases, with 9 bases between them. In DNA form, the CDR3 reads TGTGCCAGCAGCGCACAGGGAAATCAGCCCCAGCATTTT. Residues: CASSAQGNQPQHF.

The chain employs TRBV5-6 and TRBJ2-7; 10 bases align to TRBD1. The junction had 10 bases not matched to a gene; V was cut back by 5 bases and J by 5 bases. The CDR3 has 15 residues. Germline V gene data show CDR1 as SGHDT and CDR2 as YYEEEE. In DNA form, the CDR3 reads TGTGCCAGCAGTACACCGGGACAGGGGTACAACGAGCAGTACTTC. It encodes CASSTPGQGYNEQYF.

Note on this clone: This may be a read error, as it is one base from a much larger clone. The V and J genes are TRBV6-4 and TRBJ2-5, with 13 bases aligning to TRBD2. The V segment lost 3 bases and the J segment 2 bases; nucleotides outside the gene matches: 0. The CDR3 sequence is 15 residues long. Germline V gene lookup returns CDR1 MRHNA and CDR2 SNTAGT. CDR3 protein: CASSELAGGQETQYF. CDR3 coding DNA: TGTGCCAGCAGTGAACTAGCGGGGGGGCAAGAGACCCAGTACTTC.

The genes are TRBV6-5 and TRBJ2-1, with TRBD2 matching over 7 bases. Germline values: CDR1 MNHEY, CDR2 SVGAGI. The CDR3 sequence is 12 residues long. V dropped 5 bases and J dropped 10; count of bases not matched to a gene: 5. CDR3 sequence: CASSPGGGEQFF. CDR3 bases: TGTGCCAGCAGTCCCGGGGGAGGGGAGCAGTTCTTC.

The chain uses TRBV13 and TRBJ2-7; D is perhaps TRBD1 (6 bases). The CDR3 covers 15 residues. Trimming took off 2 bases at V and 2 bases at J, with 13 bases between the two ends. Germline assignment: CDR1 PRHDT and CDR2 FYEKMQ (reference sequence). Here the CDR3 reads CASSLNTGSTYEQYF. The CDR3 DNA reads as TGTGCCAGCAGCTTAAATACAGGGTCAACCTACGAGCAGTACTTC. The complete variable domain, with remaining parts taken from reference TRBV13 and TRBJ2-7, reads AAGVIQSPRHLIKEKRETATLKCYPIPRHDTVYWYQQGPGQDPQFLISFYEKMQSDKGSIPDRFSAQQFSDYHSELNMSSLELGDSALYFCASSLNTGSTYEQYFGPGTRLTVT.

The chain combines TRBV7-6 with TRBJ1-2; tentatively, D is TRBD1 (6 bases). V gave up 1 base and J gave up 5 bases, with 17 bases separating them. The CDR3 is 16 amino acids. Germline CDR1 and CDR2: SGHVS and FNYEAQ. Here the CDR3 DNA reads TGTGCCAGCAGCTTAGGGGGGGGCGAGGGGAGTTATGGCTACACCTTC. Its translation is CASSLGGGEGSYGYTF.

The V gene is TRBV9, the J gene TRBJ1-2; D gene ambiguous. The CDR3 loop spans 15 amino acids. V was clipped by 0 bases and J by 2 bases, with 11 bases between them. The germline gives CDR1 SGDLS, CDR2 YYNGEE. CDR3 amino acids: CASSVGSVTNYGYTF. In DNA, the CDR3 is TGTGCCAGCAGCGTAGGGTCGGTCACCAACTATGGCTACACCTTC.

The J gene is TRBJ1-6, the V gene TRBV19; D is ambiguous. CDR1 LNHDA and CDR2 SQIVND come from the germline V gene (reference sequence). There are 15 residues in the CDR3. V dropped 6 bases and J dropped 2 bases, with 11 bases sitting between them. The DNA for the CDR3 is TGTGCCAGTAGGATGGGAGAACCCTATAATTCACCCCTCCACTTT. This codes for CASRMGEPYNSPLHF. The full variable domain, rest sourced from reference TRBV19 and TRBJ1-6, is DGGITQSPKYLFRKEGQNVTLSCEQNLNHDAMYWYRQDPGQGLRLIYYSQIVNDFQKGDIAEGYSVSREKKESFPLTVTSAQKNPTAFYLCASRMGEPYNSPLHFGNGTRLTVT.

The chain recombines TRBV9 with TRBJ1-5; weak D call: TRBD1 (5 bases). The V gene's germline CDR1 is SGDLS and CDR2 YYNGEE. The CDR3 is 11 amino acids. The ends were cut back, 7 bases at V and 7 bases at J, with 9 bases in the middle. The chain's CDR3 is CASSGIQPQHF. CDR3 bases: TGTGCCAGCTCAGGGATCCAGCCCCAGCATTTT.

The DNA for the CDR3 is TGTGCCAGCAGCCAAGATCGGGCGGGGGGCCCCCAGGGGCAGTATTTT. As protein: CASSQDRAGGPQGQYF. V usage is TRBV4-2 and J usage is TRBJ2-3, with 8 bases fitting TRBD2. Germline CDR1 reads LGHNA; CDR2 reads YNFKEQ. The CDR3 runs 16 residues. The V segment lost 0 bases and the J segment 11 bases; nucleotides outside the gene matches: 13.